This note documents a single T cell receptor beta chain sequence. Its target is unknown. The data stem from a study of cytomegalovirus exposure and HLA in healthy donors. Study-level results: Later analysis demonstrated an association between a missense DCLRE1C variant and TCR beta V- and J-gene trimming.

PCR primers comprised 60 Vbeta and 13 Jbeta primers. TCRdb's copy holds only in-frame clones and misses some; the assay was immunoSEQ multiplex PCR. The sample has about 89,000 clones, 60% to 80% seen once. Sequencing was carried out using PBMCs. The receptor's source is a man under 40 in good health and CMV-seronegative.

Here the CDR3 reads CASSLTGTHTEAFF. Written as DNA, the CDR3 is TGTGCCAGCAGTTTGACAGGGACACACACTGAAGCTTTCTTT. The chain couples TRBV27 to TRBJ1-1, with TRBD1 identical over 7 bases. After removal of 3 bases from V and 3 bases from J, the junction contained 4 bases not matched to a gene. CDR3 size: 14 residues. CDR1 MNHEY and CDR2 SMNVEV come from the germline V gene (reference sequence).